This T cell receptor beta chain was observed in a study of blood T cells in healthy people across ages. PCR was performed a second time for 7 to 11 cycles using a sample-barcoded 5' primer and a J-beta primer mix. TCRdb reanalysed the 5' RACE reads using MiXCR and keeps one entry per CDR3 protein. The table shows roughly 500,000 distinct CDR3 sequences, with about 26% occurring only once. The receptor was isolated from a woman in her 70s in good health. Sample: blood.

The CDR3 DNA sequence: TGCGCCAGCAGCCCCCCGGGGGGTCTAGCCAAAAACATTCAGTACTTC. This sequence encodes CASSPPGGLAKNIQYF. The chain combines TRBV5-1 with TRBJ2-4; 7 positions agree with TRBD2. Germline V CDR1 and CDR2: SGHRS, YFSETQ. With 4 bases clipped from V and 0 bases from J, the junction kept 7 bases outside the gene matches. The CDR3 loop spans 16 amino acids.